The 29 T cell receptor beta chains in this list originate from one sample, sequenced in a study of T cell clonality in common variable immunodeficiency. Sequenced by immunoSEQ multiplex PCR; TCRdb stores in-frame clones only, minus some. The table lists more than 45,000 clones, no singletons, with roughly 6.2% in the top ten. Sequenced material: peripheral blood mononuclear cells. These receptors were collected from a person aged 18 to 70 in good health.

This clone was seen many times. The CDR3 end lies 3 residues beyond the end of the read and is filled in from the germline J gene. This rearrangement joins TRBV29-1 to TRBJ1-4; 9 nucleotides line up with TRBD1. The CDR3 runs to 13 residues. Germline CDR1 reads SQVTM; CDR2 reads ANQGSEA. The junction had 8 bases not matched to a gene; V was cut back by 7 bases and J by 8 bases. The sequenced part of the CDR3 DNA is TGCAGCGGGAAGACAGGGGGACTGGAAAAA. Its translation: CSGKTGGLEK. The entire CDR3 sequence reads CSGKTGGLEKLFF. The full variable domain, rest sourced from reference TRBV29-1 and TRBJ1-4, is SAVISQKPSRDICQRGTSLTIQCQVDSQVTMMFWYRQQPGQSLTLIATANQGSEATYESGFVIDKFPISRPNLTFSTLTVSNMSPEDSSIYLCSGKTGGLEKLFFGSGTQLSVL.

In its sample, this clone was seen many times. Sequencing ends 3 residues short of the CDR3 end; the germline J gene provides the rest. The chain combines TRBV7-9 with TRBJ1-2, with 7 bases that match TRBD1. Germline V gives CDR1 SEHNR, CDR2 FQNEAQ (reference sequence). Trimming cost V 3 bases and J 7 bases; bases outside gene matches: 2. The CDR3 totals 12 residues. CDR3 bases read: TGTGCCAGCAGCTTTTCAGGGGGTGGC. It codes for CASSFSGGG. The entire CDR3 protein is CASSFSGGGYTF.

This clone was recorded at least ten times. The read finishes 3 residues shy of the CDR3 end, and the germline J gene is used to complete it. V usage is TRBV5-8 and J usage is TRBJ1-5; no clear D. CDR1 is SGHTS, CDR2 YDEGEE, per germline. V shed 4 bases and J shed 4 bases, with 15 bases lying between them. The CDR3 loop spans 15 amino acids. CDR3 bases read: TGTGCCAGCAGCCCACAGTACAGAGTTAATCAGCCC. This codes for CASSPQYRVNQP. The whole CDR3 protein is CASSPQYRVNQPQHF.

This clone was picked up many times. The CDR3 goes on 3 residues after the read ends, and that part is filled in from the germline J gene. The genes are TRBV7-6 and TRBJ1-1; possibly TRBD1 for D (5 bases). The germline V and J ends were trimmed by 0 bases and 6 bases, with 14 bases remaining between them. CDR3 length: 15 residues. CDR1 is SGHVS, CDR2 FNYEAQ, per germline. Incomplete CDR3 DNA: TGTGCCAGCAGCTTAGCGGGGCCGGGAATCGCTGAA. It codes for CASSLAGPGIAE. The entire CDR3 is CASSLAGPGIAEAFF. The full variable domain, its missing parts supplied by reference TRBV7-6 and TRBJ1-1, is GAGVSQSPRYKVTKRGQDVALRCDPISGHVSLYWYRQALGQGPEFLTYFNYEAQQDKSGLPNDRFSAERPEGSISTLTIQRTEQRDSAMYRCASSLAGPGIAEAFFGQGTRLTVV.

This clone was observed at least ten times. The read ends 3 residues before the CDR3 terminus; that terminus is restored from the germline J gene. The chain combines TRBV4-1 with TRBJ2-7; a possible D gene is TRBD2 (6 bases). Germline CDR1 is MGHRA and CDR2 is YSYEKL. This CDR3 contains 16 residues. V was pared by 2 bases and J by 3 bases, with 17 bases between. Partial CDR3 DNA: TGCGCCAGCAGCCAACCCCTTGGGGCGGGGCGCTACGAG. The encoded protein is CASSQPLGAGRYE. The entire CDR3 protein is CASSQPLGAGRYEQYF.

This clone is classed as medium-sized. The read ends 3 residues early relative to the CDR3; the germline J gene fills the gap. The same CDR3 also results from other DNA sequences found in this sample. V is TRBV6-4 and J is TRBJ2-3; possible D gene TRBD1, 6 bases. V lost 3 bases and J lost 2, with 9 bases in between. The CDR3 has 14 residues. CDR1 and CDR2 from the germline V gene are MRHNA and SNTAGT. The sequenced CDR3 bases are TGTGCCAGCAGTGAGGGGGACAACACAGATACG. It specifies CASSEGDNTDT. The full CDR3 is CASSEGDNTDTQYF.

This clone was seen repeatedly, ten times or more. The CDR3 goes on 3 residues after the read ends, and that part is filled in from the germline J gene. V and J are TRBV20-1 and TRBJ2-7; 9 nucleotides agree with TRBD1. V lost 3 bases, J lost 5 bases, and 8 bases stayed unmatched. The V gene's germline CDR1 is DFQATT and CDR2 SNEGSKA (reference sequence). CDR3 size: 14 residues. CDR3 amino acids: CSASPDRGPHEQYF. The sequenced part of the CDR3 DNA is TGCAGTGCTAGTCCGGACAGGGGACCTCACGAG.

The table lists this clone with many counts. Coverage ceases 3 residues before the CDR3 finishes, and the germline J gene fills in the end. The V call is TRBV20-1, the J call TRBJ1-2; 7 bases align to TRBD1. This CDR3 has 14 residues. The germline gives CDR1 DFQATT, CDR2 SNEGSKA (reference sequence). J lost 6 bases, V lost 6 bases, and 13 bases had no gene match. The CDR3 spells CSAVGQALGNGYTF. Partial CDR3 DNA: TGCAGTGCCGTTGGACAGGCCTTAGGTAATGGC.

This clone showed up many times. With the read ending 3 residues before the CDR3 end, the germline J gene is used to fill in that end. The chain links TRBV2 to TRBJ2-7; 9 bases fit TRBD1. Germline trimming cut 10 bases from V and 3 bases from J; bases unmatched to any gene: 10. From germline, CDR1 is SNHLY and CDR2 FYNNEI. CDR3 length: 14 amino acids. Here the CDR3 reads CANGNRDRVYEQYF. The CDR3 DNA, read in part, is TGTGCCAACGGAAACCGGGACAGGGTCTACGAG.

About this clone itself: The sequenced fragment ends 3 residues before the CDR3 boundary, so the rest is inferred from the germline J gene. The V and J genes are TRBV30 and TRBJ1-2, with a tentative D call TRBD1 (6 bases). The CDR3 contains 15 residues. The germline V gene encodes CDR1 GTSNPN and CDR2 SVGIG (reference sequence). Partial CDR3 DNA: TGTGCCTGGAGCCGACCCCCGGACAGAATCTACGAC. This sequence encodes CAWSRPPDRIYD. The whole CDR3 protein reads CAWSRPPDRIYDYTF. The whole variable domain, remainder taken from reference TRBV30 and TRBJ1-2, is SQTIHQWPATLVQPVGSPLSLECTVEGTSNPNLYWYRQAAGRGLQLLFYSVGIGQISSEVPQNLSASRPQDRQFILSSKKLLLSDSGFYLCAWSRPPDRIYDYTFGSGTRLTVV.

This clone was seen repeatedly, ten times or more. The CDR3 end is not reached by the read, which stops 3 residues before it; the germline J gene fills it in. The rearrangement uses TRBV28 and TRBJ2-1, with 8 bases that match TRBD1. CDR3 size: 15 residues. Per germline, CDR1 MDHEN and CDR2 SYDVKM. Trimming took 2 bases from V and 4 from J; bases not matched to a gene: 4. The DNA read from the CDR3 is TGTGCCAGCAGTTTACCCCAGGGGGCATACAATGAG. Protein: CASSLPQGAYNE. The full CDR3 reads CASSLPQGAYNEQFF. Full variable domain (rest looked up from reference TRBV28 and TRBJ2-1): DVKVTQSSRYLVKRTGEKVFLECVQDMDHENMFWYRQDPGLGLRLIYFSYDVKMKEKGDIPEGYSVSREKKERFSLILESASTNQTSMYLCASSLPQGAYNEQFFGPGTRLTVL.

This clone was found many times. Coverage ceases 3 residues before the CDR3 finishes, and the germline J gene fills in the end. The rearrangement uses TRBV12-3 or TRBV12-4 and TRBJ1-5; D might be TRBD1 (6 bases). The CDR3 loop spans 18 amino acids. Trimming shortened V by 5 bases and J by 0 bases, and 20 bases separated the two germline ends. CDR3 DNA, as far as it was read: TGTGCCAGCAGTCCCGGGGCGCAGGACAGATATAGCAATCAGCCC. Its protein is CASSPGAQDRYSNQP. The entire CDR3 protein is CASSPGAQDRYSNQPQHF.

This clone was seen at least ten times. CDR3 DNA (partial): TGCGCCAGCAGCTTGGCAGGACAGGGACGGGGCACTGAA. Its translation is CASSLAGQGRGTE. In full, the CDR3 is CASSLAGQGRGTEAFF. V usage is TRBV5-1 and J usage is TRBJ1-1; 8 nucleotides agree with TRBD1. The read halts 3 residues ahead of the CDR3 end, with the missing end drawn from the germline J gene. Germline V gene data show CDR1 as SGHRS and CDR2 as YFSETQ. After removal of 0 bases from V and 4 bases from J, the junction contained 8 bases not matched to a gene. The CDR3 runs to 16 residues.

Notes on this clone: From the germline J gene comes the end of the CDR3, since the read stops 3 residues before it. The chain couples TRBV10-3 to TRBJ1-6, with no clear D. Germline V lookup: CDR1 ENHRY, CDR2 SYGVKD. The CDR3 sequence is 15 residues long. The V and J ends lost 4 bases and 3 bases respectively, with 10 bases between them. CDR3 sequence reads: CAISGQRVYNSPLHF. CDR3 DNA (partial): TGTGCCATCAGTGGACAAAGGGTCTATAATTCACCC.

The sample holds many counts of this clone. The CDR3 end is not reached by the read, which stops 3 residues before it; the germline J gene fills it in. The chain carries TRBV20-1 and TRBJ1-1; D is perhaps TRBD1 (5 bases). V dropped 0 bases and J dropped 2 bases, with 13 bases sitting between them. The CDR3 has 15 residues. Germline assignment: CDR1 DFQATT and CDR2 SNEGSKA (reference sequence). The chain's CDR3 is CSARDRWGDNTEAFF. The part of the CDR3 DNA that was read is TGCAGTGCTAGAGATCGGTGGGGGGACAACACTGAA.

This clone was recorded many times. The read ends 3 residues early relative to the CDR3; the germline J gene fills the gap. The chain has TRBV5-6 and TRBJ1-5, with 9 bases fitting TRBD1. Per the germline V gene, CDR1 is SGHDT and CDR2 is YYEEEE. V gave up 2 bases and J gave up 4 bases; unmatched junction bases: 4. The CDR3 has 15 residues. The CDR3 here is CASSFGTGPNQPQHF. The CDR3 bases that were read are TGTGCCAGCAGCTTTGGGACAGGGCCAAATCAGCCC.

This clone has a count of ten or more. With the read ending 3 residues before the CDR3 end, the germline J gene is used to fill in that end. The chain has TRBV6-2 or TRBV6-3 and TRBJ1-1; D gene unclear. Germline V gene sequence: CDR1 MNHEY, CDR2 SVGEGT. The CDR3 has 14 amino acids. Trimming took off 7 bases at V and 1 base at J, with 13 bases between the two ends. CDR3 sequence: CASTLYRGNTEAFF. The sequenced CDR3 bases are TGTGCCAGCACCCTATACCGGGGGAACACTGAA.

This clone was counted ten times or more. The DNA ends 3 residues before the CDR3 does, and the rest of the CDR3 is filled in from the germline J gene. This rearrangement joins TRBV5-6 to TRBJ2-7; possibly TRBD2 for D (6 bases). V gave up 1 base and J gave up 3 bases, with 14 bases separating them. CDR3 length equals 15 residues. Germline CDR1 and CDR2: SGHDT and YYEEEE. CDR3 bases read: TGTGCCAGCAGCTTGTTTGGACTACTAGACTACGAG. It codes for CASSLFGLLDYE. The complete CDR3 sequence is CASSLFGLLDYEQYF.

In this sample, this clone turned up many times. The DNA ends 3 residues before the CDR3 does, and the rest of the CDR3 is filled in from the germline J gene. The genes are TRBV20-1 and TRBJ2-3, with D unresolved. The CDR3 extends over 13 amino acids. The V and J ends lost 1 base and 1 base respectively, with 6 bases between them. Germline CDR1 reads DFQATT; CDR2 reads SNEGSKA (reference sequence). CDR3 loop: CSARARGTDTQYF. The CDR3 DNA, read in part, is TGCAGTGCTAGAGCCCGGGGCACAGATACG.

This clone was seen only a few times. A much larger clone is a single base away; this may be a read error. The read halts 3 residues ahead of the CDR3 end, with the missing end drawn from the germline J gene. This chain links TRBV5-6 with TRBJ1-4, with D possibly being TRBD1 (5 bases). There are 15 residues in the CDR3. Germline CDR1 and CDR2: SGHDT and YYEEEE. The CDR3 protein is CASSLGLSGANVLFF. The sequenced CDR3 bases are TGTGCCAGCAGCTTGGGGCTCTCTGGGGCCAACGTA.

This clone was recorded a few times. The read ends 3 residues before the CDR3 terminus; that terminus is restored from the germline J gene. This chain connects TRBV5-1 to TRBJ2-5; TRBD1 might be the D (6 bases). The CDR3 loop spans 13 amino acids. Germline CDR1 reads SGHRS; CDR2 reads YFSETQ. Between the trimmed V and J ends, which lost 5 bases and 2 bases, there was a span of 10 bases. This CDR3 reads CASRAGVQETQYF. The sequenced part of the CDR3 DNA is TGCGCCAGCAGAGCAGGGGTGCAAGAGACC.

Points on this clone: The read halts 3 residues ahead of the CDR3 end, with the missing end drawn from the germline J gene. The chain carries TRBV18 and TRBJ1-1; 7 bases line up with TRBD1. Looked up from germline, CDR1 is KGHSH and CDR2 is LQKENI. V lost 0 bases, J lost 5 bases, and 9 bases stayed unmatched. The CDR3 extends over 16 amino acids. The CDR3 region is CASSPPLQAGGTEAFF. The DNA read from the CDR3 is TGTGCCAGCTCACCACCACTTCAAGCAGGGGGTACTGAA.

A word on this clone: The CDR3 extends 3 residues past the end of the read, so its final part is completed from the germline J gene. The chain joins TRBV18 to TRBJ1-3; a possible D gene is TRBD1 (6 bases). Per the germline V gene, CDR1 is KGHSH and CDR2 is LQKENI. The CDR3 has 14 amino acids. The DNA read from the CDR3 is TGTGCCAGCTCACCGAGAGGGGGGGCGACCGAG. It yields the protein CASSPRGGATE. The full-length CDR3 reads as CASSPRGGATEIYF.

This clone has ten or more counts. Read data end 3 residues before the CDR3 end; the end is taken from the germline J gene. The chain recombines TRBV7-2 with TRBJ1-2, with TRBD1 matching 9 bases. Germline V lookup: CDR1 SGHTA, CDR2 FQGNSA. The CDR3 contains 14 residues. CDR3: CASSSIQGAEGYTF. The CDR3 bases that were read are TGTGCCAGCAGCTCAATACAGGGGGCAGAGGGC.

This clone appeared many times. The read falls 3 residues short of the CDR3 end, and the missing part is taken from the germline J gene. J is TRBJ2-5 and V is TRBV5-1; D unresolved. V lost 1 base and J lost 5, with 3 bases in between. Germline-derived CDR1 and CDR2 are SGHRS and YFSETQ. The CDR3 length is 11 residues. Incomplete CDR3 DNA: TGCGCCAGCAGCTTGAGGGAGACC. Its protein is CASSLRET. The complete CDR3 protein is CASSLRETQYF.

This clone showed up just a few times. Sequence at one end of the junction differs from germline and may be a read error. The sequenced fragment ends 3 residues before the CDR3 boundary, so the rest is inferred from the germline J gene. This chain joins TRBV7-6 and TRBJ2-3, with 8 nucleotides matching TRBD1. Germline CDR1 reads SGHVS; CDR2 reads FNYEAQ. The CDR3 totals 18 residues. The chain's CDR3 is CASSPHLSGQVLPETQYF. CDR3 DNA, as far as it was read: TGTGCCAGCAGCCCACACCTCTCGGGACAGGTCTTACCAGAGACG.

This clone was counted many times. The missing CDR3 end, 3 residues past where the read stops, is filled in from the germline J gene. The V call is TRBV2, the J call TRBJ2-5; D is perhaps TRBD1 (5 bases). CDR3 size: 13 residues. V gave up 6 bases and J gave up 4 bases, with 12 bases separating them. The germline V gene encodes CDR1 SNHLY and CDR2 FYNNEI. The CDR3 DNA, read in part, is TGTGCCAGCAGGGCCAGGGAAAGAGAGACC. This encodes CASRARERET. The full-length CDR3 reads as CASRARERETQYF.

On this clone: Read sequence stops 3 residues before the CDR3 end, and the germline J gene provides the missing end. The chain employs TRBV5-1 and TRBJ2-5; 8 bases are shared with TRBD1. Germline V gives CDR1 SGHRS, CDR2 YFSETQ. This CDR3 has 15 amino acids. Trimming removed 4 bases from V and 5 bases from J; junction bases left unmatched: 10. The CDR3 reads CASSRGTGGEETQYF. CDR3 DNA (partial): TGCGCCAGCAGCAGGGGTACAGGGGGAGAGGAGACC. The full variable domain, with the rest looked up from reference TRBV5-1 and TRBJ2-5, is KAGVTQTPRYLIKTRGQQVTLSCSPISGHRSVSWYQQTPGQGLQFLFEYFSETQRNKGNFPGRFSGRQFSNSRSEMNVSTLELGDSALYLCASSRGTGGEETQYFGPGTRLLVL.

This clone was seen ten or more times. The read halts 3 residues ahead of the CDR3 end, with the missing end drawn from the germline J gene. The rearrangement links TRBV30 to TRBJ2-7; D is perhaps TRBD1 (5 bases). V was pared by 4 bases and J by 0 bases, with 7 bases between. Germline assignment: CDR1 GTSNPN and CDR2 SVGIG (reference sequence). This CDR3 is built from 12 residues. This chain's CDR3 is CAWNRYSYEQYF. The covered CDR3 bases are TGTGCCTGGAACAGGTACTCCTACGAG.